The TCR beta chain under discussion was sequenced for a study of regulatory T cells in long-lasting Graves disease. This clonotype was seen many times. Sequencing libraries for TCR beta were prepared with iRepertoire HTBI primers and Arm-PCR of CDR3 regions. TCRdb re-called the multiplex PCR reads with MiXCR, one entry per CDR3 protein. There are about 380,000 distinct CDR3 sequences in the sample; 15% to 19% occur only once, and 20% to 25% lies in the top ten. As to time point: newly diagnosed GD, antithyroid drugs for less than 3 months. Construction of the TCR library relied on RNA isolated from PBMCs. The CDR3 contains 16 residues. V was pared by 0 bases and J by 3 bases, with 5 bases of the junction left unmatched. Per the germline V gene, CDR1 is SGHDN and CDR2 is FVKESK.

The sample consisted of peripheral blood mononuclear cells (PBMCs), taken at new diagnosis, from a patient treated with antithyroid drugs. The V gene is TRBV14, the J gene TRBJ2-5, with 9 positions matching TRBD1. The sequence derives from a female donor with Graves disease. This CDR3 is CASSQDLTGGEETQYF. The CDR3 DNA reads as TGTGCCAGCAGCCAAGATCTGACAGGGGGAGAAGAGACCCAGTACTTC.